The text below deals with one T cell receptor beta chain. Its antigen is unknown. No base qualities exist here, and no much larger clone lies one base off it. This sample is part of a study of T cell repertoires in cytomegalovirus infection (dated by TCRdb to 2018 to 2020). Looking at the study overall: Peptide stimulations targeted recently identified HLA-C-restricted CMV epitopes, whose presentation resists viral immunomodulation, together with well-studied HLA-B-restricted epitopes. The HLA type of each donor mattered for the analysis, because public TCR beta signatures pointed to carriage of CMV infection along with the matching HLA type.

The treatment or condition label of this sample denotes: in vitro stimulation with specific CMV peptide epitopes to enrich CMV-specific T cells. The CDR3 sequence holds 12 residues, the cysteine and phenylalanine included. Only CDR3 DNA remains: 36 bases, in frame from the first base. V is reduced by 3 bases and J by 6 bases, leaving a spacing of 9 bases between them. CDR1 and CDR2 were assigned from the germline V gene (reference sequence) as MNHEY and SMNVEV. Beyond this particular receptor, the publication reports: In both this cohort and an independent cohort of several hundred donors, the cumulative frequency of public TCR beta family members distinguished carriers of CMV infection plus the relevant HLA type. The ex vivo response was dominated by HLA-C-restricted CMV-specific TCR beta clonotypes, which also provided the single most frequent clonotype in two of eight donors.

For sequencing, an Illumina HiSeq 1500 was employed. TCRdb applied fastp at Q25 and MiXCR to the public reads, then kept only in-frame beta chains. Every CDR3 protein is listed once, alongside the most common genes and DNA of its rows. The sample yields under 95,000 distinct CDR3 sequences; under 55% were counted once. 90% to 95% of the sample belongs to the ten largest clones. The sample was CD8+ T cells from cultured PBMCs, taken from culture after CMV antigen stimulation. The source of this sequence is a human donor in good health (CMV status not recorded). Some clones in this sample may be carry-over from other donors' samples. Recombination joined TRBV27 with TRBJ2-7; the D segment is perhaps TRBD1 or TRBD2, each sharing 5 matched bases. CDR3 protein: CASSFGASEQYF. The sequenced DNA: TGTGCCAGCAGTTTCGGGGCGTCCGAGCAGTACTTC.